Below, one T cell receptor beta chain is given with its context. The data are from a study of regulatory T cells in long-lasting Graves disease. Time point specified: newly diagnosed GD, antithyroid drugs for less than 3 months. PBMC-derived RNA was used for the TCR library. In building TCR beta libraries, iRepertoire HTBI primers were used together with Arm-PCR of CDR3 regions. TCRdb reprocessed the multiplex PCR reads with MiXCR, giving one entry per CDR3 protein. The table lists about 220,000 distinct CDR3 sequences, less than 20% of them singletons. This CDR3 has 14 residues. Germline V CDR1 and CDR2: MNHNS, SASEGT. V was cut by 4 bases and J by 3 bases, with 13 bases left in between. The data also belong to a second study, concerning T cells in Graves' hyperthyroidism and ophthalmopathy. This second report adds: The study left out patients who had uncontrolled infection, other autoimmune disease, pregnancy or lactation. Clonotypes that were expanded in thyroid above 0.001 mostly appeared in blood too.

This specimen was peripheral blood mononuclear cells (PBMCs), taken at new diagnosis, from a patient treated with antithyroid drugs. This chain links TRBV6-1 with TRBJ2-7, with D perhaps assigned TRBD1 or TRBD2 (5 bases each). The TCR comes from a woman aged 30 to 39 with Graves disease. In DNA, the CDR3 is TGTGCCAGCAGTGTCGGGGCTCGGGACTACGAGCAGTACTTC. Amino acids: CASSVGARDYEQYF.